This T cell receptor beta chain was identified during a study of molecular identifiers for immune sequencing clone quantification. Comments on this clonotype: Its antigen is not identified.

Study observations and caveats: Same-barcode identical TCR molecules could make highly expanded clones look smaller than they are.

Generation of bulk TCR libraries relied on previously described methods and listed TCR primers. TCRdb called the PCR reads again in MiXCR, with one record for every CDR3 protein. The sample shows over 600,000 distinct CDR3 sequences, 20% of them seen only once. Construction of naive CD8 libraries employed about 18,000 to 1,100,000 sorted cells together with 10%, 30% or 50% RNA. Researchers sorted naive CD8 T cells as cells that were CD8+CD4-CCR7+CD45RA+. Germline V gene sequence: CDR1 PRHDT, CDR2 FYEKMQ (reference sequence). The CDR3 loop spans 15 amino acids. V lost 0 bases and J 7 bases, leaving 12 bases between the germline ends.

The rearrangement uses TRBV13 and TRBJ1-4; D gene uncertain. This TCR was sampled from a human donor in good health. Some libraries in this study had Jurkat cell RNA spiked in. Material for sequencing was naive CD8+ T cells from blood, with Jurkat cell RNA spiked in. Subset: FACS-sorted CD8+CD4-CCR7+CD45RA+ naive T cells. The CDR3 here is CASSLGRAGIEKLFF. The CDR3 DNA reads as TGTGCCAGCAGCTTAGGGAGGGCCGGTATTGAAAAACTGTTTTTT.